This TCR beta chain is drawn from a study of T cell responses to AZD1222 COVID-19 vaccine. Produced via immunoSEQ multiplex PCR; TCRdb's table is partial and in-frame only. The sample lists approximately 30,000 clones; 78% were seen once. Second doses at about 4 or about 12 weeks were pooled. With respect to this clone: Its antigen remains unidentified.

CDR1 and CDR2 (germline): SGHRS, YFSETQ. CDR3 size: 16 residues. Trimming stripped 1 base from V and 2 bases from J, with 16 bases between. Notes on the study in general: In a largely white British group with more females than males, clonal diversity was possibly underestimated. Spike-specific TCR depth and breadth grew after two AZD1222 doses. Distributed over spike, vaccine-associated CD4 TCRs predominated at 160-218 and 743-854.

The rearrangement uses TRBV5-1 and TRBJ2-7; possibly TRBD2 for D (6 bases). The receptor comes from an adult who received the AZD1222 COVID-19 vaccine. The sequencing here drew on peripheral blood, taken 28 days after the second AZD1222 dose. The CDR3 loop is CASSLKEGWGPYEQYF. CDR3 DNA: TGCGCCAGCAGCTTGAAGGAGGGGTGGGGACCCTACGAGCAGTACTTC.